A selection of T cell receptor beta chains follows, all from one sample in a study of identical twins. TCRdb re-analysed the 5' RACE reads in MiXCR, keeping a single row per CDR3 protein. The sample includes more than 400,000 distinct CDR3 sequences, over 12% of them seen just once. The same data also contributed to another study, on yellow fever vaccine responses in identical twins.

The material sequenced was CD4+ T cells sorted from blood. The receptors derive from a woman between 18 and 29 years old in good health. CDR3s include the opening cysteine and the closing phenylalanine or tryptophan. Each record gives: V gene, D gene, clone size, J gene, CDR3 protein, CDR3 DNA. A D gene is named only where the DNA matches it firmly. Clone size appears in some rows only: once, few, many, or a class for an expanded clone.

>TRBV20-1|-|few|TRBJ2-1
CSASKRAWDEQFF
TGCAGTGCTAGCAAGCGGGCTTGGGATGAGCAGTTCTTC
>TRBV4-1|TRBD2|-|TRBJ2-1
CASSLHSPGGSGYNEQFF
TGCGCCAGCAGCCTGCACTCACCGGGGGGATCGGGCTACAATGAGCAGTTCTTC
>TRBV7-2|-|few|TRBJ2-2
CASSLGHRVPGELFF
TGTGCCAGCAGCTTAGGGCACAGGGTCCCCGGGGAGCTGTTTTTT
>TRBV20-1|-|-|TRBJ2-7
CSARRTALSYEQYF
TGCAGTGCTAGGAGGACAGCGCTCTCCTACGAGCAGTACTTC
>TRBV29-1|-|-|TRBJ2-1
CSVGLVHNEQFF
TGCAGCGTTGGACTAGTTCACAATGAGCAGTTCTTC
>TRBV2|-|-|TRBJ2-2
CASRAGTTNTGELFF
TGTGCCAGCAGGGCCGGGACCACGAACACCGGGGAGCTGTTTTTT
>TRBV19|TRBD1|-|TRBJ1-6
CASSTGTAVNSPLHF
TGTGCCAGTAGTACCGGGACAGCTGTTAATTCACCCCTCCACTTT
>TRBV20-1|-|once|TRBJ2-3
CSARLSTDTQYF
TGCAGTGCTAGACTCAGCACAGATACGCAGTATTTT
>TRBV28|-|-|TRBJ2-1
CASSLKTVNEQFF
TGTGCCAGCAGTTTAAAGACTGTGAATGAGCAGTTCTTC
>TRBV20-1|-|-|TRBJ2-3
CSAPGSGTDTQYF
TGCAGTGCCCCAGGGTCGGGCACAGATACGCAGTATTTT
>TRBV10-3|-|-|TRBJ1-1
CAISESSGTAAFF
TGTGCCATCAGTGAGTCGTCGGGGACGGCGGCTTTCTTT
>TRBV10-3|-|few|TRBJ2-1
CAISESTSNEQFF
TGTGCCATCAGTGAGTCGACCAGCAATGAGCAGTTCTTC
>TRBV14|TRBD2|few|TRBJ2-5
CASSPRLAGGTQYF
TGTGCCAGCAGCCCGAGACTAGCGGGAGGGACCCAGTACTTC
>TRBV15|TRBD2|few|TRBJ2-3
CATSRPWTSGKDTQYF
TGTGCCACCAGCAGACCCTGGACTAGCGGGAAAGATACGCAGTATTTT
>TRBV19|-|-|TRBJ2-7
CASSMWVSYEQYF
TGTGCCAGTAGTATGTGGGTTTCCTACGAGCAGTACTTC
>TRBV24-1|-|few|TRBJ2-7
CATSDSIGGEQYF
TGTGCCACCAGTGATTCAATAGGTGGCGAGCAGTACTTC
>TRBV10-3|TRBD1|-|TRBJ2-5
CAISGTVSQETQYF
TGTGCCATCAGCGGGACAGTTTCACAAGAGACCCAGTACTTC
>TRBV20-1|-|few|TRBJ2-7
CSASWMGEQYF
TGCAGTGCTTCGTGGATGGGCGAGCAGTACTTC
>TRBV7-2|-|-|TRBJ2-2
CASSLTHGPGELFF
TGTGCCAGCAGCTTAACGCACGGACCCGGGGAGCTGTTTTTT
>TRBV18|-|few|TRBJ1-1
CASSPPPQLNTEAFF
TGTGCCAGCTCACCACCCCCTCAGTTGAACACTGAAGCTTTCTTT
>TRBV20-1|-|few|TRBJ1-1
CSANSGLNTEAFF
TGCAGTGCTAATTCGGGGTTGAACACTGAAGCTTTCTTT
>TRBV29-1|TRBD2|-|TRBJ2-7
CSVASRLAREQYF
TGCAGCGTTGCAAGTCGACTAGCACGGGAGCAGTACTTC
>TRBV9|-|few|TRBJ2-3
CASSVVGDTQYF
TGTGCCAGCAGCGTAGTTGGGGATACGCAGTATTTT
>TRBV12-3/TRBV12-4|-|many|TRBJ1-1
CASSLGGGNTEAFF
TGTGCCAGCAGTTTAGGAGGGGGTAACACTGAAGCTTTCTTT
>TRBV20-1|TRBD2|-|TRBJ2-1
CSARGLADSGNEQFF
TGCAGTGCTAGAGGACTAGCGGACTCTGGCAATGAGCAGTTCTTC
>TRBV27|TRBD2|-|TRBJ2-7
CASSHGGTQGLYEQYF
TGTGCCAGCAGTCACGGGGGGACCCAGGGCCTCTACGAGCAGTACTTC
>TRBV12-3/TRBV12-4|TRBD1|many|TRBJ2-7
CASSSAQGAGTGEQYF
TGTGCCAGCAGTTCCGCCCAGGGGGCAGGAACGGGCGAGCAGTACTTC
>TRBV5-1|-|-|TRBJ2-7
CASSLEDSRYEQYF
TGCGCCAGCAGCTTGGAGGACAGCCGCTACGAGCAGTACTTC
>TRBV11-2|TRBD2|-|TRBJ2-7
CASSLNDGTSGRMGYEQYF
TGTGCCAGCAGCTTAAATGATGGGACTAGCGGGAGGATGGGCTACGAGCAGTACTTC
>TRBV12-3/TRBV12-4|TRBD1|-|TRBJ2-7
CASSLNAGQGTYEQYF
TGTGCCAGCAGTTTAAACGCCGGACAGGGGACCTACGAGCAGTACTTC
>TRBV6-1|-|-|TRBJ2-4
CASSLDTSDNIQYF
TGTGCCAGCAGCCTGGACACGTCGGATAACATTCAGTACTTC
>TRBV3-1|-|many|TRBJ2-1
CASSRESSWEQFF
TGTGCCAGCAGCCGGGAAAGCAGTTGGGAGCAGTTCTTC
>TRBV20-1|-|-|TRBJ2-1
CSAGSYEQFF
TGCAGTGCGGGGAGTTATGAGCAGTTCTTC
>TRBV24-1|-|-|TRBJ2-7
CATSEGSYEQYF
TGTGCCACCAGTGAAGGATCCTACGAGCAGTACTTC
>TRBV20-1|-|few|TRBJ1-1
CSARRNSGGAFF
TGCAGTGCTAGACGTAACAGCGGTGGTGCTTTCTTT